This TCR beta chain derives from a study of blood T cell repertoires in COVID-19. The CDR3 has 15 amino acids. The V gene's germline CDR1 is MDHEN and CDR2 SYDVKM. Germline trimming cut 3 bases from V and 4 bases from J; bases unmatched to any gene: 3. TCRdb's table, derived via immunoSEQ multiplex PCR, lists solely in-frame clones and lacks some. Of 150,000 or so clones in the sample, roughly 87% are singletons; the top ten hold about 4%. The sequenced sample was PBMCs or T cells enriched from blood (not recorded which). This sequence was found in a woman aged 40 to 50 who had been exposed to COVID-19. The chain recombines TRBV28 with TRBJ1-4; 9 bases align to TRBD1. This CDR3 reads CASSFLDRGNEKLFF. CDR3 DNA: TGTGCCAGCAGTTTCCTGGACAGGGGTAATGAAAAACTGTTTTTT.